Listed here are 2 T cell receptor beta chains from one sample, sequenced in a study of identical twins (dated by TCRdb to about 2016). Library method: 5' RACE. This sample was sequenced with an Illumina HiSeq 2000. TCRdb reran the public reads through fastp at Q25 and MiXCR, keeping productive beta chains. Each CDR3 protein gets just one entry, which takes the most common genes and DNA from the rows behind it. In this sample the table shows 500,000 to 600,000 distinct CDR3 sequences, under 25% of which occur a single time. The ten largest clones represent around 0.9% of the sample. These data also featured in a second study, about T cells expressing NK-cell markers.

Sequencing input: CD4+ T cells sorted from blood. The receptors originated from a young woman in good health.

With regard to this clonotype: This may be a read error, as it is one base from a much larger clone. Here the CDR3 DNA reads TGTGCCGGCCGGCCCGGGACGATCACCTACGAGCAGTACTTC. Translation gives CAGRPGTITYEQYF. The J gene is TRBJ2-7, the V gene TRBV12-3 or TRBV12-4; D possibly uses TRBD1 or TRBD2 (5 bases each). With 11 bases removed from V and 2 bases from J, the gap between germline ends came to 19 bases. This CDR3 has 14 amino acids.

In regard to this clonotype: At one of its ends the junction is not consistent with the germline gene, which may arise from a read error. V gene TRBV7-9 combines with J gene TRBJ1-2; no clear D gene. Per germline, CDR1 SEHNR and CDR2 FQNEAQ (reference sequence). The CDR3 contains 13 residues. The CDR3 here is CASSLGRGVGYTF. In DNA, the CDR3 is TGTGCGAGCAGCTTAGGGCGGGGAGTAGGCTACACCTTC.